The clone carrying this T cell receptor (beta chain) was counted only a few times. The antigen is not known. This CDR3 spans 15 amino acids. V shed 4 bases, J shed 2 bases, and the junction held 6 bases outside the gene matches. In germline, CDR1 is SGHRS, CDR2 YFSETQ. The data were taken from a study of response to subunit inactivated influenza vaccine. The study's findings and limits: Only a handful of new T cells, the authors suggested, are recruited with each seasonal influenza vaccination.

TCRdb re-called the RT-PCR reads through MiXCR, storing one row per CDR3 protein. This sample yields 610,000 or so distinct CDR3 sequences, of which 12% to 15% are seen a single time; over 8.5% belongs to the top ten. Here the sequenced sample was PBMCs from blood, taken 12 days after vaccination. The sequence came from a middle-aged man who received an inactivated influenza vaccine. The rearrangement uses TRBV5-1 and TRBJ2-5, with 9 bases aligning to TRBD1. The CDR3 DNA sequence: TGCGCCAGCAGCGCCACAGGGGGCCTTCAAGAGACCCAGTACTTC. It specifies CASSATGGLQETQYF.